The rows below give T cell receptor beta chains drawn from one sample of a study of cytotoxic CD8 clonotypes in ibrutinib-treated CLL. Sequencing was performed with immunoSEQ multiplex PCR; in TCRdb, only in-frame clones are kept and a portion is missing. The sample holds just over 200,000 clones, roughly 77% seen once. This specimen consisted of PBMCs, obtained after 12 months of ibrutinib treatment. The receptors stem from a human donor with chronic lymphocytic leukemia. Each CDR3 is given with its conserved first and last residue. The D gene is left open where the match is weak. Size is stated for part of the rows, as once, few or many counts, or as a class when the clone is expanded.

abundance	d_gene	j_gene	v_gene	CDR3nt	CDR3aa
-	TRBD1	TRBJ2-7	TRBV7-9	TGTGCCAGCAGCCCCGGGACAGACTCCTACGAGCAGTACTTC	CASSPGTDSYEQYF
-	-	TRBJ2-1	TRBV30	TGTGCCTGGAGTGCCCGGCCAGGGAGCTCCTACAATGAGCAGTTCTTC	CAWSARPGSSYNEQFF
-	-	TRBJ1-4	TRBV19	TGTGCCAGTACTCGGGGGGTGGAGAATGAAAAACTGTTTTTT	CASTRGVENEKLFF
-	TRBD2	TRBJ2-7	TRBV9	TGTGCCAGCAGCGTAGAGGGACTAGCGGGAGACGAGCAGTACTTC	CASSVEGLAGDEQYF
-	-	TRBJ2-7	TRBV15	TGTGCCACCAGCAGAGGGGTCGTGGGAGTCACGTACGAGCAGTACTTC	CATSRGVVGVTYEQYF
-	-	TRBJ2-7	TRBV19	TGTGCCAGTAGTGTGGGACTTAACGAGCAGTACTTC	CASSVGLNEQYF
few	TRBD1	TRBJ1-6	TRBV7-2	TGTGCCAGCAGCCCAGGGGGGGCAGGTTCACCCCTCCACTTT	CASSPGGAGSPLHF
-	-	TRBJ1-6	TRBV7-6	TGTGCCAGCAGCACCACAGGGTGGGACTCACCCCTCCACTTT	CASSTTGWDSPLHF
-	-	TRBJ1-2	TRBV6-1	TGTGCCAGCAACGGACAGCGACAATTGGCCTATGGCTACACCTTC	CASNGQRQLAYGYTF
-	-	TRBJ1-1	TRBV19	TGTGCCAGTAGTCGGGCGGGGGCAAGTCACAGGGACACTGAAGCTTTCTTT	CASSRAGASHRDTEAFF
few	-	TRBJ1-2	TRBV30	TGTGCCTGGATGGGGGGGCACTATGGCTACACCTTC	CAWMGGHYGYTF
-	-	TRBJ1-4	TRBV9	TGTGCCAGCAGCGTCTCGACCCGGACTAATGAAAAACTGTTTTTT	CASSVSTRTNEKLFF
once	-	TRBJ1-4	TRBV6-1	TGTGCCGGACTGGGAGGGTCGGGTGAAAAACTGTTTTTT	CAGLGGSGEKLFF
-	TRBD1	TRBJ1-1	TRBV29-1	TGCAGCGTTGGGGACAGATACTACACTGAAGCTTTCTTT	CSVGDRYYTEAFF
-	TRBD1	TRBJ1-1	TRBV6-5	TGTGCCAGCACAACTTACAGGGGGCAGAACACTGAAGCTTTCTTT	CASTTYRGQNTEAFF
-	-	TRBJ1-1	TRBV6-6	TGTGCCAGCAGTTACTCGGCGGAAGCGAACACTGAAGCTTTCTTT	CASSYSAEANTEAFF
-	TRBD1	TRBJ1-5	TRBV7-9	TGTGCCAGCAGCCCGGGACAGTCCTTGAATCAGCCCCAGCATTTT	CASSPGQSLNQPQHF
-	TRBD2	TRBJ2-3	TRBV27	TGTGCCAGCAGTCCCCGTCTAGCGGAATACACAGATACGCAGTATTTT	CASSPRLAEYTDTQYF
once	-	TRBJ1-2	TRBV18	TGTGCCAGCTCACCATATCTGGAGGACTATGGCTACACCTTC	CASSPYLEDYGYTF
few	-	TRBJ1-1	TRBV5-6	TGTGCCAGCAGCGAATTACAGGGAGCCACTGAAGCTTTCTTT	CASSELQGATEAFF
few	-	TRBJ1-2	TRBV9	TGTGCCAGCAGCGTGACTGGGGGGTACGGCTATGGCTACACCTTC	CASSVTGGYGYGYTF
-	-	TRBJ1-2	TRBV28	TGTGCCAGCAGTTTAATCGACGGGCTTAACTATGGCTACACCTTC	CASSLIDGLNYGYTF
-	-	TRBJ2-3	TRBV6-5	TGTGCCAGCAGGGGGACGGGAGTTTCAGATACGCAGTATTTT	CASRGTGVSDTQYF
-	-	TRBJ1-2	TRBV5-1	TGCGCCAGCAGCTTGGAAGGGAAGGTTGGCTACACCTTC	CASSLEGKVGYTF
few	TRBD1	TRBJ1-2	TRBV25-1	TGTGCCAGCAGTGGAGCCGGGACAGGGGGCCATGGCTACACCTTC	CASSGAGTGGHGYTF
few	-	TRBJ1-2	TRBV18	TGTGCCAGCTCCCCAATGGACTATGGCTACACCTTC	CASSPMDYGYTF
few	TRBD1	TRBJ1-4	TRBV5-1	TGCGCCAGCTATAAAGGGGACAGAAATGAAAAACTGTTTTTT	CASYKGDRNEKLFF
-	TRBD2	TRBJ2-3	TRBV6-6	TGTGCCAGCAGTTACGGGGCGGGGGGTGGCACAGATACGCAGTATTTT	CASSYGAGGGTDTQYF
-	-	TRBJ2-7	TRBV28	TGTGCCAGCAGTTTACGGGGCGAGCAGTACTTC	CASSLRGEQYF
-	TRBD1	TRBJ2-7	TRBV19	TGTGCCAGTAGCGGCCGGGACAGGGCCACCTACGAGCAGTACTTC	CASSGRDRATYEQYF
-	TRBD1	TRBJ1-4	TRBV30	TGTGCCTGGAACAGGGGGGCAGAAAAACTGTTTTTT	CAWNRGAEKLFF
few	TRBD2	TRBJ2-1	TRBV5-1	TGCGCCAGCAGCGTATCACCGGGACTAGCGGGAGGGGGAGATGAGCAGTTCTTC	CASSVSPGLAGGGDEQFF
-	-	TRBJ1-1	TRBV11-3	TGTGCCAGCAGAAAGAATAAAAACACTGAAGCTTTCTTT	CASRKNKNTEAFF
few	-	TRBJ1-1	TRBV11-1	TGTGCCAGCAGCCTACAGGTCAACACTGAAGCTTTCTTT	CASSLQVNTEAFF
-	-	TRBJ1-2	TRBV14	TGTGCCAGCAGCCATCTGGGCACAGGGGGCTACACCTTC	CASSHLGTGGYTF
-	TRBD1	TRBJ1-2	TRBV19	TGTGCCAGTAGTATAAGGGGGCGAACCGGCTCTAGTCCTGGCTACACCTTC	CASSIRGRTGSSPGYTF
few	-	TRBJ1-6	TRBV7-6	TGTGCCAGCAGCCTAGGACTGTTGGGCGATAATTCACCCCTCCACTTT	CASSLGLLGDNSPLHF
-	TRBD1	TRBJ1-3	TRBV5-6	TGTGCCAGCAGCTTGGCAGGGGGTAGAAACACCATATATTTT	CASSLAGGRNTIYF
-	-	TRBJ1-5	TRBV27	TGTGCCAGCAGTCTTAGAGAAGGTGGGAATCAGCCCCAGCATTTT	CASSLREGGNQPQHF
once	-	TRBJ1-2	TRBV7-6	TGTGCCAGCAGCTCCGGGACAAACTATGGCTACACCTTC	CASSSGTNYGYTF
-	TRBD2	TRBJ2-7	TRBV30	TGTGCCTGGAACAATAGGGACGCCGGGAGGGCCGGGAAGGAGCAGTACTTC	CAWNNRDAGRAGKEQYF
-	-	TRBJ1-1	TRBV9	TGTGCCAGCGCTCCGGGGGGTAGGGACACTGAAGCTTTCTTT	CASAPGGRDTEAFF
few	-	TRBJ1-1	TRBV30	TGTGCCTGGAGACGGGGGATGAACACTGAAGCTTTCTTT	CAWRRGMNTEAFF
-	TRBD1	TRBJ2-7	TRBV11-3	TGTGCCAGCAGCGACCGGGACAGGGGGAGTAAGCAGTACTTC	CASSDRDRGSKQYF
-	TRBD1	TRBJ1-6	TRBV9	TGTGCCAGCAGCGCCCACTTTAGACAGGGAGGTTCACCCCTCCACTTT	CASSAHFRQGGSPLHF
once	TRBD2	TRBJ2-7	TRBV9	TGTGCCAGCAGCGTAGAATGGGGGAGGGATGTCTACGAGCAGTACTTC	CASSVEWGRDVYEQYF
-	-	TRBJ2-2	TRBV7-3	TGTGCCAGCAGCTTGGGATTGAACACCGGGGAGCTGTTTTTT	CASSLGLNTGELFF
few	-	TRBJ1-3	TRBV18	TGTGCCAGCTCACCCTTCGAGGGGCCTGGAAACACCATATATTTT	CASSPFEGPGNTIYF
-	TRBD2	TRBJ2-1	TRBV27	TGTGCCAGCAGTTCGGGAGCGGGGGGGTACAATGAGCAGTTCTTC	CASSSGAGGYNEQFF
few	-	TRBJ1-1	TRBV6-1	TGTGCCAGCAGTGTTGGCATATTCGACACTGAAGCTTTCTTT	CASSVGIFDTEAFF
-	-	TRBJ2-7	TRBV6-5	TGTGCCAGCAGCCGTCAAGACCGGACCTACGAGCAGTACTTC	CASSRQDRTYEQYF
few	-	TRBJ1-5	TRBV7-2	TGTGCCAGCAGTGAAACTAGCAATCAGCCCCAGCATTTT	CASSETSNQPQHF
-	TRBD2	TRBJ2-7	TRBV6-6	TGTGCCAGCAGTTACCAAGCGGGAGTCGAGCAGTACTTC	CASSYQAGVEQYF